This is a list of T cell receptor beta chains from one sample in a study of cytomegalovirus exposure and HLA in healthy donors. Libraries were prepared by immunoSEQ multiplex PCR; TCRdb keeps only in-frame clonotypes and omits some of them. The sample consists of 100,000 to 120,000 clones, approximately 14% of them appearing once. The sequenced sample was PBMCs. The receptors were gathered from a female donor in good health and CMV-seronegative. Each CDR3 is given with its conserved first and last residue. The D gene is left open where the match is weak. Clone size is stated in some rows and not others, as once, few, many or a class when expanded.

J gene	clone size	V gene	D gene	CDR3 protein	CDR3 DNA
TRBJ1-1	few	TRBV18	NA	CASSPQTQNTEAFF	TGTGCCAGCTCACCACAGACACAGAACACTGAAGCTTTCTTT
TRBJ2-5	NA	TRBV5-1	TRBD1	CASRVETGGSETQYF	TGCGCCAGCAGAGTCGAGACAGGGGGCTCGGAGACCCAGTACTTC
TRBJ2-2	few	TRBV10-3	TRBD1	CAISARTGDTGELFF	TGTGCCATCAGTGCGCGGACAGGGGACACCGGGGAGCTGTTTTTT
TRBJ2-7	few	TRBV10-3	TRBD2	CAISEVIAGLSYEQYF	TGTGCCATCAGTGAAGTGATAGCGGGTCTCTCCTACGAGCAGTACTTC
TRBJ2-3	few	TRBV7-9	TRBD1	CASIVTGTGFADTQYF	TGTGCCAGCATCGTCACCGGGACAGGTTTCGCAGATACGCAGTATTTT
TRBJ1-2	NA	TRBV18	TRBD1	CASSLTGDYGYTF	TGTGCCAGCTCACTGACAGGGGACTATGGCTACACCTTC
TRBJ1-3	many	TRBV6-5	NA	CASSYSRGNTIYF	TGTGCCAGCAGTTACTCGAGGGGAAACACCATATATTTT
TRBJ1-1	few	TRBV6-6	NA	CASSNLGQNTEAFF	TGTGCCAGCAGTAACCTCGGACAGAACACTGAAGCTTTCTTT
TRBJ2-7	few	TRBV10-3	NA	CATFSGPSSYEQYF	TGTGCCACCTTTAGCGGCCCTAGCTCCTACGAGCAGTACTTC
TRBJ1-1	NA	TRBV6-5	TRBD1	CASSYGTGTTNTEAFF	TGTGCCAGCAGTTACGGGACAGGGACCACGAACACTGAAGCTTTCTTT
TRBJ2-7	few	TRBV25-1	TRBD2	CASSERRGLAGVNEQYF	TGTGCCAGCAGTGAGCGAAGGGGACTAGCGGGAGTCAACGAGCAGTACTTC
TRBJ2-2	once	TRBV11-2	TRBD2	CASPSGPSNTGELFF	TGTGCCAGCCCTAGCGGGCCTTCGAACACCGGGGAGCTGTTTTTT
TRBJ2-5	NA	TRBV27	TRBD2	CASSNLAGDPGAQYF	TGTGCCAGCAGTAACCTAGCGGGAGACCCTGGAGCCCAGTACTTC
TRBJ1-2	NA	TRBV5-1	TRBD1	CASSPGQAYGYTF	TGCGCCAGCAGCCCAGGACAGGCCTATGGCTACACCTTC
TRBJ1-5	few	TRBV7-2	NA	CASSLALGRNQPQHF	TGTGCCAGCAGCTTAGCGCTAGGCCGAAATCAGCCCCAGCATTTT
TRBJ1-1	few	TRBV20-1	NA	CSARGSTEAFF	TGCAGTGCTAGAGGCAGTACTGAAGCTTTCTTT
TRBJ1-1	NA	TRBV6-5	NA	CASSLTGNTEAFF	TGTGCCAGCAGTCTGACAGGGAACACTGAAGCTTTCTTT
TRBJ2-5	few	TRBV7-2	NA	CASSYHGTSQETQYF	TGTGCCAGCAGCTATCATGGGACATCTCAAGAGACCCAGTACTTC
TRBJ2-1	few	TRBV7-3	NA	CASSLGSGRNEQFF	TGTGCCAGCAGCTTAGGGTCAGGGAGGAATGAGCAGTTCTTC
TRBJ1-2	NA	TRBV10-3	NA	CAISGGGNYGYTF	TGTGCCATCAGTGGGGGAGGAAACTATGGCTACACCTTC
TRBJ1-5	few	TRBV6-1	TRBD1	CASRGQGLGQPQHF	TGTGCCAGCAGGGGACAGGGGTTGGGTCAGCCCCAGCATTTT
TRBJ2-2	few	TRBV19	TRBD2	CASRWGASGSRVNTGELFF	TGTGCCAGTAGGTGGGGGGCTAGCGGGAGCCGAGTGAACACCGGGGAGCTGTTTTTT
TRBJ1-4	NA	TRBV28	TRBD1	CASYKTGKNEKLFF	TGTGCCAGCTACAAGACAGGGAAGAATGAAAAACTGTTTTTT
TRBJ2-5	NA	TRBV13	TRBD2	CASSPSSGIRETQYF	TGTGCCAGCAGCCCATCGAGCGGGATACGAGAGACCCAGTACTTC
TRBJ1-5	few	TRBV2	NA	CASSEVGGDSNQPQHF	TGTGCCAGCAGTGAAGTCGGCGGGGATAGCAATCAGCCCCAGCATTTT
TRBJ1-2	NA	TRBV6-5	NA	CASAMSGARGYTF	TGTGCCAGCGCGATGTCAGGGGCGAGGGGCTACACCTTC
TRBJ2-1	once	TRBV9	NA	CASSVDGGYSYNEQFF	TGTGCCAGCAGCGTAGACGGGGGTTACTCCTACAATGAGCAGTTCTTC
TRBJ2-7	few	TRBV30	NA	CAWSQGTSPYEQYF	TGTGCCTGGAGTCAGGGTACTTCTCCCTACGAGCAGTACTTC
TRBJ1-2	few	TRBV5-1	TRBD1	CASSPGQAYGYTF	TGCGCCAGCAGCCCCGGACAGGCCTATGGCTACACCTTC
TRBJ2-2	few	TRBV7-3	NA	CASSPSTGELFF	TGTGCCAGCAGCCCTAGCACCGGGGAGCTGTTTTTT
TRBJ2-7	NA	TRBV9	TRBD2	CASSVSAAGDIYEQYF	TGTGCCAGCAGCGTATCCGCGGCGGGAGATATCTACGAGCAGTACTTC
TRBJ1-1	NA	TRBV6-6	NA	CASSYSGQVYTEAFF	TGTGCCAGCAGTTACTCGGGGCAGGTCTACACTGAAGCTTTCTTT
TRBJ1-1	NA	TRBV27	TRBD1	CASSNGQGAQNTEAFF	TGTGCCAGCAGTAACGGACAGGGGGCTCAGAACACTGAAGCTTTCTTT
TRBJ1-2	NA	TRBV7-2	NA	CASSPSYGYTF	TGTGCCAGCAGCCCTTCGTATGGCTACACCTTC
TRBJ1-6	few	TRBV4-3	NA	CASSQDLSSSYNSPLHF	TGCGCCAGCAGCCAGGACTTATCAAGCTCCTATAATTCACCCCTCCACTTT
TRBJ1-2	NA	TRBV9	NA	CASSVGNTHYGYTF	TGTGCCAGCAGCGTAGGAAACACCCACTATGGCTACACCTTC
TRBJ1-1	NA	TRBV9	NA	CASSPTAYAEAFF	TGTGCCAGCAGCCCGACAGCGTACGCTGAAGCTTTCTTT
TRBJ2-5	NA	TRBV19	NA	CASSRKGSETQYF	TGTGCCAGTAGTCGGAAGGGGTCGGAGACCCAGTACTTC
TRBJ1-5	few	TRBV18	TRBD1	CASSPATGASNQPQHF	TGTGCCAGCTCACCGGCGACAGGGGCTAGCAATCAGCCCCAGCATTTT
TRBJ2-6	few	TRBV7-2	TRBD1	CASSYRGGANVLTF	TGTGCCAGCAGCTACAGGGGTGGGGCCAACGTCCTGACTTTC
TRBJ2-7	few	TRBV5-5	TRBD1	CASSLSGTGVYEQYF	TGTGCCAGCAGCCTATCTGGGACAGGGGTCTACGAGCAGTACTTC
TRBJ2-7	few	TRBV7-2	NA	CASSRAYEQYF	TGTGCCAGCAGCCGAGCCTACGAGCAGTACTTC
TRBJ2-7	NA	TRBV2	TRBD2	CASVRTSGLYEQYF	TGTGCCAGCGTAAGGACTAGCGGGTTATACGAGCAGTACTTC
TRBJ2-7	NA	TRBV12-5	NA	CASAYTGSEQYF	TGTGCTAGTGCCTACACAGGGTCTGAGCAGTACTTC
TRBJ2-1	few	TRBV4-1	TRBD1	CASSQVKQGRINEQFF	TGCGCCAGCAGCCAAGTTAAACAGGGGAGAATCAATGAGCAGTTCTTC
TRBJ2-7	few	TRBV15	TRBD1	CATSTMRQGAGEQYF	TGTGCCACCAGCACGATGAGACAGGGGGCGGGCGAGCAGTACTTC
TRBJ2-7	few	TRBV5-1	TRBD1	CASSWGDREWVGEQYF	TGCGCCAGCAGCTGGGGGGACAGGGAATGGGTCGGCGAGCAGTACTTC
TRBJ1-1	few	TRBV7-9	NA	CASSVDGGAEAFF	TGTGCCAGCAGCGTAGACGGCGGGGCTGAAGCTTTCTTT
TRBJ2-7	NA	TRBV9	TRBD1	CASSSRGQGIHEQYF	TGTGCCAGCAGCTCCCGGGGACAGGGGATCCACGAGCAGTACTTC
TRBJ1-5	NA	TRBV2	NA	CANGGSSNQPQHF	TGTGCCAACGGCGGATCGAGCAATCAGCCCCAGCATTTT
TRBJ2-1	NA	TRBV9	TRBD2	CASSVGIAGYNEQFF	TGTGCCAGCAGCGTAGGAATAGCGGGGTACAATGAGCAGTTCTTC
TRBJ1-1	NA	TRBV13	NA	CASSFGFRGTEAFF	TGTGCCAGCAGCTTCGGTTTCCGGGGCACTGAAGCTTTCTTT
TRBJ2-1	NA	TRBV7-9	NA	CASSLGREQFF	TGTGCCAGCAGCTTAGGTCGTGAGCAGTTCTTC
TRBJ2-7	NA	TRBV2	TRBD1	CASSLLTGVSEQYF	TGTGCCAGCAGCTTGCTTACAGGGGTAAGCGAGCAGTACTTC
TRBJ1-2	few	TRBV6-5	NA	CASSSGLYGYTF	TGTGCCAGCAGTAGCGGACTGTATGGCTACACCTTC